A selection of T cell receptor beta chains follows, all from one sample in a study of blood T cells in healthy people across ages. One entry per CDR3 protein, called by TCRdb with MiXCR from the 5' RACE reads. The table records fewer than 750,000 distinct CDR3 sequences, 40% to 50% of them present only once. Input material: blood. These receptors all stem from an elderly man in good health. CDR3s include the opening cysteine and the closing phenylalanine or tryptophan. Each record gives: clone size, J gene, V gene, D gene, CDR3 DNA, CDR3 protein. D genes are given only for firm matches. The listing skips clone size in some rows; elsewhere it reads once, few, many or a size class.

clone size: .
J gene: TRBJ2-5
V gene: TRBV4-1
D gene: .
CDR3 DNA: TGCGCCAGCTTTAGGACCAAGGGTGGGGAGACCCAGTACTTC
CDR3 protein: CASFRTKGGETQYF

clone size: .
J gene: TRBJ2-3
V gene: TRBV20-1
D gene: TRBD2
CDR3 DNA: TGCAGTGCCCCCGGACTAGCGGGTCGGACAGATACGCAGTATTTT
CDR3 protein: CSAPGLAGRTDTQYF

clone size: few
J gene: TRBJ2-3
V gene: TRBV11-2
D gene: TRBD2
CDR3 DNA: TGTGCCAGCAGCTGGCTAGCGGGGACGCTGGGTACGCAGTATTTT
CDR3 protein: CASSWLAGTLGTQYF

clone size: .
J gene: TRBJ2-7
V gene: TRBV29-1
D gene: .
CDR3 DNA: TGCAGCGTTGATGGGGGCGTCGACGAGCAGTACTTC
CDR3 protein: CSVDGGVDEQYF

clone size: many
J gene: TRBJ2-5
V gene: TRBV7-9
D gene: .
CDR3 DNA: TGTGCCAGCAGCTTACTGGATGGGGAGACCCAGTACTTC
CDR3 protein: CASSLLDGETQYF

clone size: .
J gene: TRBJ2-5
V gene: TRBV29-1
D gene: .
CDR3 DNA: TGCAGCGGGGGGGATTCACCGGCGACCCAGTACTTC
CDR3 protein: CSGGDSPATQYF

clone size: few
J gene: TRBJ2-1
V gene: TRBV7-9
D gene: .
CDR3 DNA: TGTGCCAGCAGCTTTGCCCTAAGCTCCTACAATGAGCAGTTCTTC
CDR3 protein: CASSFALSSYNEQFF

clone size: once
J gene: TRBJ2-4
V gene: TRBV4-3
D gene: .
CDR3 DNA: TGCGCCAGCAGCCAAAGCCGAAGGGGGGACGGCATTCAGTACTTC
CDR3 protein: CASSQSRRGDGIQYF

clone size: .
J gene: TRBJ2-1
V gene: TRBV5-1
D gene: TRBD2
CDR3 DNA: TGCGCCAGCAGCTACACTAGCGGGAGGGCACACAATGAGCAGTTCTTC
CDR3 protein: CASSYTSGRAHNEQFF

clone size: .
J gene: TRBJ1-4
V gene: TRBV9
D gene: TRBD1
CDR3 DNA: TGTGCCAGCAGCGCAGGGCGGTCGCGACAGGGGCGGGTAGAAAAACTGTTTTTT
CDR3 protein: CASSAGRSRQGRVEKLFF

clone size: .
J gene: TRBJ2-4
V gene: TRBV5-1
D gene: TRBD1
CDR3 DNA: TGCGCCAGCAGCCCGCGTGGGGGGACAGGGCTAAACATTCAGTACTTC
CDR3 protein: CASSPRGGTGLNIQYF

clone size: .
J gene: TRBJ2-1
V gene: TRBV20-1
D gene: TRBD2
CDR3 DNA: TGCAGTGCTAGAGATTCGAGCGGGAGGGTAGGCTCCTACAATGAGCAGTTCTTC
CDR3 protein: CSARDSSGRVGSYNEQFF

clone size: .
J gene: TRBJ2-1
V gene: TRBV24-1
D gene: .
CDR3 DNA: TGTGCCCCGCGGGGTCCCTACAATGAGCAGTTCTTC
CDR3 protein: CAPRGPYNEQFF

clone size: .
J gene: TRBJ2-4
V gene: TRBV6-2/TRBV6-3
D gene: .
CDR3 DNA: TGTGCCAGCAGTTACCCCCTAGCAAACATTCAGTACTTC
CDR3 protein: CASSYPLANIQYF

clone size: once
J gene: TRBJ2-5
V gene: TRBV11-3
D gene: .
CDR3 DNA: TGTGCCAGCAGCTTAGTGGGGTCTGGGGGCAATGAGCGGTACTTC
CDR3 protein: CASSLVGSGGNERYF

clone size: .
J gene: TRBJ2-7
V gene: TRBV20-1
D gene: TRBD2
CDR3 DNA: TGCAGTGCTAAAACTAGCGGGAGCTTCTACGAGCAGTACTTC
CDR3 protein: CSAKTSGSFYEQYF

clone size: few
J gene: TRBJ2-5
V gene: TRBV5-1
D gene: .
CDR3 DNA: TGCGCCAGCAGCTTGAGGGGATCCCAAGAGACCCAGTACTTC
CDR3 protein: CASSLRGSQETQYF

clone size: .
J gene: TRBJ2-3
V gene: TRBV9
D gene: .
CDR3 DNA: TGTGCCAGCAGCGTAGACGTGGGCGGCTTCGACACGCAGTATTTT
CDR3 protein: CASSVDVGGFDTQYF

clone size: .
J gene: TRBJ2-1
V gene: TRBV20-1
D gene: TRBD2
CDR3 DNA: TGCAGTGTTCCGGGGGGGACCCGCTACAATGAGCAGTTCTTC
CDR3 protein: CSVPGGTRYNEQFF

clone size: few
J gene: TRBJ2-7
V gene: TRBV28
D gene: .
CDR3 DNA: TGTGCCAGCATCAAAGACCAATTCTCCTACGAGCAGTACTTC
CDR3 protein: CASIKDQFSYEQYF

clone size: .
J gene: TRBJ1-2
V gene: TRBV29-1
D gene: .
CDR3 DNA: TGCAGCTCCGGGACAATTAACTATGGCTACACCTTC
CDR3 protein: CSSGTINYGYTF

clone size: few
J gene: TRBJ2-1
V gene: TRBV24-1
D gene: .
CDR3 DNA: TGTGCCACCGGGAACCCGTCGACGAATGAGCAGTTCTTC
CDR3 protein: CATGNPSTNEQFF

clone size: few
J gene: TRBJ2-7
V gene: TRBV20-1
D gene: TRBD2
CDR3 DNA: TGCAGTGCGGATCCGGGACTAGCGGGACGCGAGCAGTACTTC
CDR3 protein: CSADPGLAGREQYF

clone size: .
J gene: TRBJ2-5
V gene: TRBV25-1
D gene: TRBD2
CDR3 DNA: TGTGCCAGCAGTGAATGGACTAGCGCACAAGAGACCCAGTACTTC
CDR3 protein: CASSEWTSAQETQYF

clone size: few
J gene: TRBJ2-5
V gene: TRBV20-1
D gene: .
CDR3 DNA: TGCAGTGCTATGACAGGCCCAGGCGCCCAGTACTTC
CDR3 protein: CSAMTGPGAQYF

clone size: .
J gene: TRBJ2-1
V gene: TRBV27
D gene: TRBD1
CDR3 DNA: TGTGCCAGCAGCCCACAGGGACAGACCCCTTACAATGAGCAGTTCTTC
CDR3 protein: CASSPQGQTPYNEQFF

clone size: .
J gene: TRBJ2-1
V gene: TRBV5-1
D gene: TRBD2
CDR3 DNA: TGCGCCAGCAACCCTGGACTAGGCAATGAGCAGTTCTTC
CDR3 protein: CASNPGLGNEQFF

clone size: .
J gene: TRBJ2-7
V gene: TRBV2
D gene: .
CDR3 DNA: TGTGTCAGCAGTACCGAGCCCTACGAGCAGTACTTC
CDR3 protein: CVSSTEPYEQYF

clone size: .
J gene: TRBJ2-1
V gene: TRBV20-1
D gene: .
CDR3 DNA: TGCAGTGCTAGCGCCGTTGAGCAGTTCTTC
CDR3 protein: CSASAVEQFF

clone size: .
J gene: TRBJ1-5
V gene: TRBV20-1
D gene: TRBD1
CDR3 DNA: TGCAGTGCCCGGGGGTCAGGGGGTTCGGCCCAGCATTTT
CDR3 protein: CSARGSGGSAQHF

clone size: .
J gene: TRBJ2-5
V gene: TRBV20-1
D gene: TRBD2
CDR3 DNA: TGCAGTGCGGATCATAGCGGGAGGGGGGAGACCCAGTACTTC
CDR3 protein: CSADHSGRGETQYF

clone size: few
J gene: TRBJ2-5
V gene: TRBV29-1
D gene: TRBD2
CDR3 DNA: TGCAGCGCGGGACTAGCGGGGCAAGAGACCCAGTACTTC
CDR3 protein: CSAGLAGQETQYF

clone size: .
J gene: TRBJ2-7
V gene: TRBV29-1
D gene: .
CDR3 DNA: TGCAGCGTTGGGGGGAATGTCGACGAGCAGTACTTC
CDR3 protein: CSVGGNVDEQYF

clone size: .
J gene: TRBJ2-3
V gene: TRBV5-1
D gene: TRBD1
CDR3 DNA: TGCGCCAGCAGCTGGGGGACAGGGGCGAGAGGTACGCAGTATTTT
CDR3 protein: CASSWGTGARGTQYF

clone size: .
J gene: TRBJ1-1
V gene: TRBV5-1
D gene: TRBD1
CDR3 DNA: TGCGCCAGCAGCTGGGACAGCTCCGGCACTGAAGCTTTCTTT
CDR3 protein: CASSWDSSGTEAFF

clone size: .
J gene: TRBJ2-2
V gene: TRBV10-3
D gene: TRBD1
CDR3 DNA: TGTGCCATCAGTGGTGGGACAGGCCCCGGGGAGCTGTTTTTT
CDR3 protein: CAISGGTGPGELFF

clone size: .
J gene: TRBJ1-5
V gene: TRBV4-1
D gene: .
CDR3 DNA: TGCGCCAGCAGCCAAGCTACACCTTATAGCAATCAGCCCCAGCATTTT
CDR3 protein: CASSQATPYSNQPQHF

clone size: .
J gene: TRBJ2-7
V gene: TRBV20-1
D gene: TRBD2
CDR3 DNA: TGCAGTGCTAGAGGGACTAGCGAGAACTACGAGCAGTACTTC
CDR3 protein: CSARGTSENYEQYF

clone size: .
J gene: TRBJ2-4
V gene: TRBV5-1
D gene: TRBD1
CDR3 DNA: TGCGCCAGCAGCTTGGGGGACAGGGGGCGCAAAAACATTCAGTACTTC
CDR3 protein: CASSLGDRGRKNIQYF

clone size: few
J gene: TRBJ2-7
V gene: TRBV10-3
D gene: .
CDR3 DNA: TGTGCCATCAGTGTGGATATCTACGAGCAGTACTTC
CDR3 protein: CAISVDIYEQYF

clone size: .
J gene: TRBJ1-5
V gene: TRBV7-2
D gene: .
CDR3 DNA: TGTGCCAGCAGCTTAGAGGGCAGGGCCCTGGGTCAGCCCCAGCATTTT
CDR3 protein: CASSLEGRALGQPQHF

clone size: .
J gene: TRBJ1-6
V gene: TRBV4-3
D gene: .
CDR3 DNA: TGCGCCAGCAGCCAAGATCATGGGTTGAATTCACCCCTCCACTTT
CDR3 protein: CASSQDHGLNSPLHF

clone size: .
J gene: TRBJ2-2
V gene: TRBV7-2
D gene: .
CDR3 DNA: TGTGCCAGCAGGAGAGGGGCTGGAATTAACACCGGGGAGCTGTTTTTT
CDR3 protein: CASRRGAGINTGELFF

clone size: few
J gene: TRBJ2-1
V gene: TRBV28
D gene: TRBD2
CDR3 DNA: TGTGCCAGTAGCACCGGGACTAGGTGGTTCTTC
CDR3 protein: CASSTGTRWFF

clone size: many
J gene: TRBJ2-1
V gene: TRBV7-2
D gene: .
CDR3 DNA: TGTGCCAGCAGCCTGGGACTGGCCAACAATGAGCAGTTCTTC
CDR3 protein: CASSLGLANNEQFF

clone size: .
J gene: TRBJ2-7
V gene: TRBV30
D gene: .
CDR3 DNA: TGTGCCTGGAGTGTACGTCGGAAGGGCTACGAGCAGTACTTC
CDR3 protein: CAWSVRRKGYEQYF

clone size: .
J gene: TRBJ1-1
V gene: TRBV15
D gene: .
CDR3 DNA: TGTGCCACCAGCATCCGACAGCATGAAGCTTTCTTT
CDR3 protein: CATSIRQHEAFF